One and the same sample provided the 27 T cell receptor beta chains below, sequenced in a study of T cell responses to AZD1222 COVID-19 vaccine. This table comes from immunoSEQ multiplex PCR, and its TCRdb copy is limited to in-frame clones, with some not included. The sample has approximately 110,000 clones, around 85% seen once. Sample: peripheral blood, taken on day 0 of AZD1222 vaccination. The receptors originated from an adult in good health.

This sequence joins TRBV4-3 and TRBJ1-2; TRBD1 matches 7 bases. J was trimmed by 8 bases and V by 4 bases; bases with no gene match: 10. Germline V lookup: CDR1 LGHNA, CDR2 YSLEER. The CDR3 runs 14 residues. The CDR3 sequence is CASSRVTGAGGYTF. For the CDR3, the DNA is TGCGCCAGCAGCCGAGTAACAGGGGCGGGGGGCTACACCTTC.

This clone occurred a few times. V usage is TRBV7-3 and J usage is TRBJ1-3; D unclear. V dropped 0 bases and J dropped 2 bases, with 2 bases sitting between them. CDR1 is SGHTA and CDR2 is FQGTGA in the germline V gene. This CDR3 contains 13 residues. Here the CDR3 reads CASSLTTGNTIYF. The CDR3, as DNA: TGTGCCAGCAGCTTAACAACTGGAAACACCATATATTTT.

This clone has only one observation. The genes are TRBV29-1 and TRBJ2-1; 12 bases fit TRBD2. V lost 5 bases and J lost 10; bases outside the gene matches: 3. Germline lookup yields CDR1 SQVTM and CDR2 ANQGSEA. The CDR3 spans 12 residues. The CDR3 nucleotides read TGCAGCGTTTTGACTAGCGGGGGCGAGCAGTTCTTC. It yields the protein CSVLTSGGEQFF.

J is TRBJ2-3 and V is TRBV9; the D is unclear. In germline, CDR1 is SGDLS, CDR2 YYNGEE. Trimming shortened V by 3 bases and J by 0 bases, and 8 bases separated the two germline ends. The CDR3 is made up of 14 amino acids. CDR3 in amino acids: CASSATSSTDTQYF. The CDR3 DNA follows: TGTGCCAGCAGCGCTACCTCTAGCACAGATACGCAGTATTTT.

This rearrangement joins TRBV5-1 to TRBJ1-1; no firm D call. Trimming removed 4 bases at V and 0 bases at J, with 7 bases between. Germline assignment: CDR1 SGHRS and CDR2 YFSETQ. The CDR3 length is 13 residues. The CDR3 nucleotides are TGCGCCAGCAGCGGCTGGGTGAACACTGAAGCTTTCTTT. This codes for CASSGWVNTEAFF.

The V call is TRBV9, the J call TRBJ2-2, with TRBD1 as a possible D gene (7 bases). V lost 4 bases and J lost 5, with 9 bases in between. Germline CDR1 and CDR2: SGDLS and YYNGEE. The CDR3 runs 13 residues. The CDR3 DNA follows: TGTGCCAGCAGCCCAGGGGGGACCGGGGAGCTGTTTTTT. It is translated as CASSPGGTGELFF. Full variable domain (missing parts from reference TRBV9 and TRBJ2-2): DSGVTQTPKHLITATGQRVTLRCSPRSGDLSVYWYQQSLDQGLQFLIQYYNGEERAKGNILERFSAQQFPDLHSELNLSSLELGDSALYFCASSPGGTGELFFGEGSRLTVL.

The genes are TRBV2 and TRBJ2-7; the match to TRBD2 covers 9 bases. CDR3 length equals 15 residues. Trimming removed 5 bases from V and 2 bases from J; junction bases left unmatched: 7. CDR1 and CDR2 from the germline V gene are SNHLY and FYNNEI. The CDR3 here is CASSFSGGPTYEQYF. The CDR3 DNA follows: TGTGCCAGCAGTTTCAGCGGGGGGCCTACCTACGAGCAGTACTTC. The full variable domain, rest sourced from reference TRBV2 and TRBJ2-7, is EPEVTQTPSHQVTQMGQEVILRCVPISNHLYFYWYRQILGQKVEFLVSFYNNEISEKSEIFDDQFSVERPDGSNFTLKIRSTKLEDSAMYFCASSFSGGPTYEQYFGPGTRLTVT.

This clone turned up a few times. The same CDR3 is also encoded by other DNA sequences in this sample. In DNA form, the CDR3 reads TGTGCCAGCAGCTTGGCAGGGCCGAACACTGAAGCTTTCTTT. It is translated as CASSLAGPNTEAFF. The V and J genes are TRBV5-4 and TRBJ1-1; tentatively, D is TRBD1 (5 bases). V was shortened by 0 bases and J by 1 base, with 7 bases between the two germline ends. Germline V CDR1 and CDR2: SGHNT, YYREEE (reference sequence). The CDR3 consists of 14 residues.

This rearrangement joins TRBV28 to TRBJ2-5, with D possibly matching TRBD2 (5 bases). Germline V lookup: CDR1 MDHEN, CDR2 SYDVKM. The V end lost 4 bases, the J end lost 2 bases, and 14 bases lay between the germline ends. The CDR3 runs 15 residues. Here the CDR3 DNA reads TGTGCCAGCAGTTCACTGAGGGTGATACAAGAGACCCAGTACTTC. This sequence encodes CASSSLRVIQETQYF.

This chain connects TRBV15 to TRBJ1-1; D is ambiguous. Trimming left V 0 bases short and J 10 bases short, with 9 bases between. Germline CDR1 and CDR2: LNHNV and YYDKDF (reference sequence). The CDR3 spans 12 residues. CDR3 protein: CATSRETGGAFF. CDR3 coding DNA: TGTGCCACCAGCAGAGAGACGGGTGGAGCTTTCTTT.

This sequence joins TRBV9 and TRBJ1-3, with 10 bases fitting TRBD1. The CDR3 sequence is 15 residues long. J gave up 7 bases and V 3 bases, and 7 bases lay outside the gene matches. Germline V gene data show CDR1 as SGDLS and CDR2 as YYNGEE. CDR3 sequence: CASSAATGGGNTIYF. CDR3 DNA: TGTGCCAGCAGCGCCGCGACAGGGGGCGGGAACACCATATATTTT.

This clone was seen a single time. This chain links TRBV19 with TRBJ2-7; D uncertain. The V gene lost 10 bases and the J gene lost 1 base, with 14 bases spanning the gap. CDR1 and CDR2 (germline): LNHDA, SQIVND (reference sequence). CDR3 length: 13 residues. In nucleotides, the CDR3 is TGTGCCACCTCCCCGGGTAAATCCTACGAGCAGTACTTC. Protein: CATSPGKSYEQYF.

V is TRBV28 and J is TRBJ2-7; 9 bases are shared with TRBD1. CDR1 is MDHEN and CDR2 is SYDVKM in the germline V gene. CDR3 size: 13 residues. V lost 5 bases to trimming and J lost 5 bases; unmatched junction nucleotides: 4. CDR3 loop: CASSNRGQDEQYF. Written as DNA, the CDR3 is TGTGCCAGCAGTAACAGGGGGCAGGACGAGCAGTACTTC.

The rearrangement joins TRBV4-3 to TRBJ2-7, with a weak D call TRBD1 (5 bases). The CDR3 is 17 residues long. Germline lookup yields CDR1 LGHNA and CDR2 YSLEER. Between the trimmed V and J ends, which lost 0 bases and 3 bases, there was a span of 18 bases. In DNA, the CDR3 is TGCGCCAGCAGCCAAGATAGTCGGGCAGGGTATCTCTACGAGCAGTACTTC. It yields the protein CASSQDSRAGYLYEQYF.

The rearrangement joins TRBV28 to TRBJ1-2; 10 bases line up with TRBD1. The CDR3 totals 15 residues. From germline, CDR1 is MDHEN and CDR2 SYDVKM. V was pared by 3 bases and J by 4 bases, with 5 bases of the junction left unmatched. CDR3 DNA sequence: TGTGCCAGCAGTTTCAGTGACAGGGGGCTCTATGGCTACACCTTC. Its protein product is CASSFSDRGLYGYTF.

The rearrangement links TRBV4-3 to TRBJ1-4, with 10 bases lining up with TRBD1. CDR3 length: 15 amino acids. Germline V CDR1 and CDR2: LGHNA, YSLEER. V shed 2 bases and J 7 bases; nucleotides not matched to a gene: 4. The CDR3 spells CASSQNGDRGEKLFF. For the CDR3, the DNA is TGCGCCAGCAGCCAAAATGGGGACAGGGGTGAAAAACTGTTTTTT.

Concerning this clone itself: The germline gene is not matched at one end of the junction; a read error may be the cause. CDR3 DNA sequence: TGTGCCAGCCAAGCAGGGGGCGCCCAATACTTC. It yields the protein CASQAGGAQYF. The chain is built from TRBV2 and TRBJ2-5; TRBD1 matches 8 bases. Germline CDR1 reads SNHLY; CDR2 reads FYNNEI. This CDR3 has 11 residues.

The V gene is TRBV6-5, the J gene TRBJ2-1, with D perhaps being TRBD1 or TRBD2 (5 bases each). V was pared by 7 bases and J by 5 bases, with 15 bases between. Per the germline V gene, CDR1 is MNHEY and CDR2 is SVGAGI. The CDR3 sequence is 14 residues long. The CDR3 spells CASTYGTANNEQFF. In DNA form, the CDR3 reads TGTGCCAGCACCTACGGGACCGCAAACAATGAGCAGTTCTTC.

This clone ranks as medium-sized. The V gene is TRBV4-1, the J gene TRBJ1-2; unclear D gene. Between the trimmed V and J ends, which lost 0 bases and 6 bases, there was a span of 8 bases. The CDR3 covers 13 residues. Germline V gene lookup returns CDR1 MGHRA and CDR2 YSYEKL. The CDR3, as DNA: TGCGCCAGCAGCCAAGACAGCACCCATGGCTACACCTTC. Its protein is CASSQDSTHGYTF.

Turning to this clone: The junction and the germline gene differ at one end; a read error may be behind it. The V call is TRBV28, the J call TRBJ2-7; the match to TRBD1 covers 9 bases. This CDR3 spans 12 amino acids. Germline loops: CDR1 MDHEN, CDR2 SYDVKM. The CDR3 DNA sequence: TGTGCCAGCAGTTTTGGGGGGACAGGGTTAAGCTTC. Protein product: CASSFGGTGLSF.

The V gene is TRBV4-1, the J gene TRBJ1-1; possible D gene TRBD1, 5 bases. The CDR3 length is 15 residues. Germline values: CDR1 MGHRA, CDR2 YSYEKL. Trimming left V 2 bases short and J 11 bases short, with 21 bases between. CDR3: CASSQIPGPQVEAFF. CDR3 nucleotide sequence: TGCGCCAGCAGCCAAATACCGGGACCCCAGGTTGAGGCTTTCTTT.

The chain links TRBV27 to TRBJ2-7; TRBD1 might be the D (6 bases). The CDR3 loop spans 15 amino acids. Trimming took off 0 bases at V and 3 bases at J, with 12 bases between the two ends. Germline V CDR1 and CDR2: MNHEY, SMNVEV (reference sequence). The CDR3 DNA reads as TGTGCCAGCAGTTTATCACAGGGAAGGGGCTACGAGCAGTACTTC. This encodes CASSLSQGRGYEQYF.

The V call is TRBV2, the J call TRBJ2-5; D is uncertain. The CDR3 covers 14 residues. Per germline, CDR1 SNHLY and CDR2 FYNNEI. Trimming took off 4 bases at V and 0 bases at J, with 9 bases between the two ends. CDR3 region: CASSVGINQETQYF. CDR3 coding DNA: TGTGCCAGCAGTGTGGGGATAAACCAAGAGACCCAGTACTTC.

This clone occurred many times. This chain uses TRBV24-1 with TRBJ1-2; D gene unclear. This CDR3 comprises 8 residues. Germline CDR1 and CDR2: KGHDR and SFDVKD. V lost 12 bases, J lost 4 bases, and 2 bases lay in between. The CDR3 loop reads CAGYGYTF. In DNA, the CDR3 is TGTGCCGGCTATGGCTACACCTTC.

The chain is built from TRBV5-6 and TRBJ1-2; no clear D. V lost 3 bases and J 4 bases, leaving 16 bases between the germline ends. From germline, CDR1 is SGHDT and CDR2 YYEEEE. This CDR3 has 15 amino acids. In nucleotides, the CDR3 is TGTGCCAGCAGCTGGGGTTTGCCGGAGGGCTATGGCTACACCTTC. Protein: CASSWGLPEGYGYTF.

The chain couples TRBV19 to TRBJ2-2; D ambiguous. The V gene lost 7 bases and the J gene lost 2 bases, with 11 bases spanning the gap. CDR1 LNHDA and CDR2 SQIVND come from the germline V gene (reference sequence). The CDR3 runs 14 residues. CDR3: CASKFNLNTGELFF. The CDR3, as DNA: TGTGCCAGTAAATTTAACCTTAACACCGGGGAGCTGTTTTTT.

The rearrangement links TRBV6-5 to TRBJ2-2; 7 bases are shared with TRBD2. Germline-derived CDR1 and CDR2 are MNHEY and SVGAGI. Germline trimming cut 8 bases from V and 6 bases from J; bases unmatched to any gene: 3. This CDR3 has 12 residues. The CDR3 DNA sequence: TGTGCCAGCTGGAGCGGGGCCGGGGAGCTGTTTTTT. Amino acid sequence: CASWSGAGELFF.